This T cell receptor beta chain derives from a study of identifying expanded T cells in peripheral blood. Findings and limits, study-wide: Technical replicates showed around 1.3 changed clones; approximately 2 weeks 15 to 20; four weeks 19.

The repertoire was sequenced with immunoSEQ multiplex PCR; TCRdb's copy has only in-frame clones and lacks some. The repertoire holds approximately 100,000 clones, with approximately 90% as singletons. This CDR3 spans 16 amino acids. V was clipped by 5 bases and J by 8 bases, with 19 bases between them. Germline V gene sequence: CDR1 SGHVS, CDR2 FQNEAQ. During the collection period, no donor immune events like infections were recorded. A remark on this clone: The target antigen is unknown.

The sequence came from a person aged 18 to 75 in good health. V is TRBV7-8 and J is TRBJ1-6; TRBD1 might be the D (5 bases). Input material: blood. DNA for the CDR3: TGTGCCAGCAGCGGGAACACAGGAACCATGGATTCACCCCTCCACTTT. Translation: CASSGNTGTMDSPLHF.